These 25 T cell receptor beta chains came from one sample sequenced in a study of blood T cell repertoires in COVID-19. The data were produced by immunoSEQ multiplex PCR, yet TCRdb's version contains in-frame clones alone and is incomplete. The data show around 30,000 clones, with roughly nine tenths seen just once and around 8.2% held by the top ten. Sequenced sample: peripheral blood. The receptors come from a man in his sixties or seventies with active or convalescent COVID-19.

CDR3 loop: CASSADWSNQPQHF. For the CDR3, the DNA is TGTGCCAGCAGCGCGGACTGGAGCAATCAGCCCCAGCATTTT. The chain employs TRBV5-5 and TRBJ1-5; D not certain. The CDR3 loop spans 14 amino acids. Germline CDR1 reads SGHKS; CDR2 reads YYEKEE (reference sequence). V was cut by 4 bases and J by 1 base, with 9 bases left in between.

This clone was counted between two and nine times. V usage is TRBV5-1 and J usage is TRBJ2-5; 9 bases are shared with TRBD1. V shed 4 bases, J shed 7 bases, and the junction held 5 bases outside the gene matches. This CDR3 comprises 13 residues. Germline V gene sequence: CDR1 SGHRS, CDR2 YFSETQ. The CDR3 sequence is CASSTGGAGTQYF. Here the CDR3 DNA reads TGCGCCAGCAGCACAGGGGGCGCGGGGACCCAGTACTTC.

The chain links TRBV9 to TRBJ2-2; maybe TRBD1 (6 bases). Trimming took 2 bases from V and 8 from J, leaving 16 bases between them. Looked up from germline, CDR1 is SGDLS and CDR2 is YYNGEE. This CDR3 is 15 amino acids long. CDR3: CASSVDGGRLGELFF. CDR3 in DNA: TGTGCCAGCAGCGTTGATGGGGGCCGGTTAGGGGAGCTGTTTTTT.

V usage is TRBV15 and J usage is TRBJ2-5; D not resolved. Trimming pared 4 bases from V and 2 bases from J, leaving 5 bases between. CDR1 LNHNV and CDR2 YYDKDF come from the germline V gene (reference sequence). This CDR3 spans 12 amino acids. For the CDR3, the DNA is TGTGCCACCAGCAAATTACAAGAGACCCAGTACTTC. Translation gives CATSKLQETQYF.

This clone has a single count. The V and J genes are TRBV4-1 and TRBJ1-6, with TRBD1 matching over 9 bases. CDR1 and CDR2 (germline): MGHRA, YSYEKL. With V trimmed by 0 bases and J by 10 bases, 4 bases remained unmatched. The CDR3 has 15 residues. The CDR3 bases are TGCGCCAGCAGCCAAGATTGGACAGGGGAGTCACCCCTCCACTTT. It codes for CASSQDWTGESPLHF.

The table lists this clone with a few counts. The chain combines TRBV9 with TRBJ1-2, with D hard to call. Germline CDR1 reads SGDLS; CDR2 reads YYNGEE. The CDR3 spans 17 residues. V lost 3 bases, J lost 5 bases, and 23 bases lay in between. The CDR3 is CASSGGHPGKLFYGYTF. The CDR3 DNA sequence: TGTGCCAGCAGCGGAGGGCACCCGGGGAAACTATTTTATGGCTACACCTTC.

The rearrangement uses TRBV2 and TRBJ2-5, with 13 positions matching TRBD2. The CDR3 contains 16 residues. CDR1 and CDR2 (germline): SNHLY, FYNNEI. After removal of 7 bases from V and 5 bases from J, the junction contained 10 bases not matched to a gene. The CDR3 region has the DNA TGTGCCAGCACGGCGATTGCACTAGCGGGGGGGGAGACCCAGTACTTC. It yields the protein CASTAIALAGGETQYF.

The chain recombines TRBV7-2 with TRBJ2-4, with 9 bases aligning to TRBD1. CDR1 and CDR2 from the germline V gene are SGHTA and FQGNSA. The CDR3 is 14 amino acids. With 0 bases clipped from V and 6 bases from J, the junction kept 0 bases outside the gene matches. The DNA for the CDR3 is TGTGCCAGCAGCTTAGCACAGGGGGCAAACATTCAGTACTTC. It codes for CASSLAQGANIQYF. Variable domain in full (rest from reference TRBV7-2 and TRBJ2-4): GAGVSQSPSNKVTEKGKDVELRCDPISGHTALYWYRQSLGQGLEFLIYFQGNSAPDKSGLPSDRFSAERTGGSVSTLTIQRTQQEDSAVYLCASSLAQGANIQYFGAGTRLSVL.

The V and J genes are TRBV5-4 and TRBJ1-3; D possibly corresponds to TRBD1 (5 bases). The ends were cut back, 4 bases at V and 1 base at J, with 9 bases in the middle. This CDR3 contains 14 residues. From germline, CDR1 is SGHNT and CDR2 YYREEE (reference sequence). In DNA, the CDR3 is TGTGCCAGCAGCCGCAGGGAATCTGGAAACACCATATATTTT. It codes for CASSRRESGNTIYF.

The chain carries TRBV6-5 and TRBJ2-1, with 9 bases lining up with TRBD2. V lost 5 bases to trimming and J lost 15 bases; unmatched junction nucleotides: 14. Germline V CDR1 and CDR2: MNHEY, SVGAGI. The CDR3 spans 14 residues. In nucleotides, the CDR3 is TGTGCCAGCAGTCCTAGGACTAGCGAGTGGGCCCGGTTCTTC. It translates to CASSPRTSEWARFF.

This chain joins TRBV27 and TRBJ2-7; D may be TRBD1 (6 bases). V lost 2 bases to trimming and J lost 0 bases, with 8 bases between them. This CDR3 has 14 amino acids. Germline V gene sequence: CDR1 MNHEY, CDR2 SMNVEV (reference sequence). CDR3 loop: CASSLDRTSYEQYF. In DNA form, the CDR3 reads TGTGCCAGCAGTTTAGACAGGACCTCCTACGAGCAGTACTTC.

The V gene is TRBV18, the J gene TRBJ1-4; no firm D call. The CDR3 consists of 14 residues. Trimming took 3 bases from V and 3 from J, leaving 8 bases between them. Germline V gene lookup returns CDR1 KGHSH and CDR2 LQKENI. CDR3 sequence reads: CASSPGQANEKLFF. CDR3 sequence (DNA): TGTGCCAGCTCACCGGGTCAGGCTAATGAAAAACTGTTTTTT.

As to this clone: Relative to the germline gene, one junction end is altered; a read error may explain this. The CDR3 DNA is TGTGCCACCAGTGATACTAGACGGATCCTCTTT. Its translation is CATSDTRRILF. The V gene is TRBV24-1, the J gene TRBJ1-1; no firm D call. The CDR3 has 11 amino acids. Germline CDR1 is KGHDR and CDR2 is SFDVKD.

This clone was counted a single time. The chain combines TRBV6-5 with TRBJ2-3, with 7 nucleotides matching TRBD2. Germline lookup yields CDR1 MNHEY and CDR2 SVGAGI. There are 13 residues in the CDR3. After removal of 4 bases from V and 6 bases from J, the junction contained 4 bases not matched to a gene. The CDR3 nucleotides read TGTGCCAGCAGTTCCAGCGGGGAGGATACGCAGTATTTT. It codes for CASSSSGEDTQYF.

The V and J genes are TRBV24-1 and TRBJ1-2; TRBD1 aligns across 9 bases. Looked up from germline, CDR1 is KGHDR and CDR2 is SFDVKD. CDR3 length: 17 residues. Losses at the gene ends were 4 bases for V and 6 bases for J; bases not matched to a gene: 14. The CDR3 sequence: CATSDPTQGQGRDGYTF. DNA for the CDR3: TGTGCCACCAGTGACCCAACACAAGGACAGGGGAGGGATGGCTACACCTTC.

The rearrangement uses TRBV5-6 and TRBJ1-1, with 9 bases aligning to TRBD1. The CDR3 runs to 14 residues. Trimming took 5 bases from V and 2 from J; bases not matched to a gene: 4. CDR1 and CDR2 (germline): SGHDT, YYEEEE. The CDR3 sequence: CASSHRGRNTEAFF. The CDR3 nucleotides are TGTGCCAGCAGTCACAGGGGGCGTAACACTGAAGCTTTCTTT.

The chain has TRBV27 and TRBJ2-2, with 10 positions matching TRBD1. The CDR3 runs 13 residues. J was trimmed by 8 bases and V by 8 bases; bases with no gene match: 5. CDR1 and CDR2 (germline): MNHEY, SMNVEV (reference sequence). CDR3 coding DNA: TGTGCCAGCGGGACAGGGGATGAAGGGGAGCTGTTTTTT. Amino acid sequence: CASGTGDEGELFF.

This chain joins TRBV6-1 and TRBJ1-6, with no clear D. The CDR3 contains 13 residues. Trimming cost V 3 bases and J 10 bases, with 10 bases left between them. Germline loops: CDR1 MNHNS, CDR2 SASEGT. The CDR3 region has the DNA TGTGCCAGCAGTGACGGTTTTCAATCACCCCTCCACTTT. Amino acid sequence: CASSDGFQSPLHF.

This chain links TRBV5-1 with TRBJ2-1; 12 nucleotides line up with TRBD2. J was trimmed by 12 bases and V by 0 bases; bases with no gene match: 13. This CDR3 has 17 amino acids. Looked up from germline, CDR1 is SGHRS and CDR2 is YFSETQ. CDR3 in DNA: TGCGCCAGCAGCTTGGGTATGACTAGCGGGAGTAACGTCGGGCAGTTCTTC. This codes for CASSLGMTSGSNVGQFF.

This clone occurred once. The chain couples TRBV19 to TRBJ1-2; the D gene is possibly TRBD1 (6 bases). V was pared by 0 bases and J by 8 bases, with 16 bases between. The CDR3 is made up of 15 amino acids. In germline, CDR1 is LNHDA, CDR2 SQIVND (reference sequence). CDR3 nucleotide sequence: TGTGCCAGTAGTATAGACCTGACAGGACTGGCCGGCTACACCTTC. Amino acid sequence: CASSIDLTGLAGYTF.

This clone was detected only a few times. V and J are TRBV2 and TRBJ1-1; D call uncertain. The CDR3 runs to 17 residues. Trimming removed 0 bases at V and 5 bases at J, with 19 bases between. Germline V gives CDR1 SNHLY, CDR2 FYNNEI. The CDR3 DNA follows: TGTGCCAGCAGTGAAGCGTTTTCAATCGGACTGAGGACTGAAGCTTTCTTT. It specifies CASSEAFSIGLRTEAFF. Filled out from reference TRBV2 and TRBJ1-1, the complete variable domain reads EPEVTQTPSHQVTQMGQEVILRCVPISNHLYFYWYRQILGQKVEFLVSFYNNEISEKSEIFDDQFSVERPDGSNFTLKIRSTKLEDSAMYFCASSEAFSIGLRTEAFFGQGTRLTVV.

The chain recombines TRBV2 with TRBJ1-1; D ambiguous. In germline, CDR1 is SNHLY, CDR2 FYNNEI. The CDR3 spans 13 residues. Trimming stripped 5 bases from V and 1 base from J, with 8 bases between. CDR3 coding DNA: TGTGCCAGCAGTACCCGACAGAACACTGAAGCTTTCTTT. Translated, it gives CASSTRQNTEAFF.

V gene TRBV5-4 combines with J gene TRBJ2-7; 9 nucleotides match TRBD1. The CDR3 runs to 14 residues. Trimming cost V 4 bases and J 0 bases; bases outside gene matches: 2. Germline V gives CDR1 SGHNT, CDR2 YYREEE (reference sequence). CDR3 region: CASSAGQGSYEQYF. Here the CDR3 DNA reads TGTGCCAGCAGCGCGGGACAGGGCTCCTACGAGCAGTACTTC.

The chain has TRBV6-6 and TRBJ1-1; maybe TRBD1 (6 bases). V was trimmed by 6 bases and J by 5 bases, leaving 16 bases between them. Germline CDR1 is MNHNY and CDR2 is SVGAGI (reference sequence). CDR3 length equals 14 residues. The CDR3: CASSHNLQGTEAFF. The DNA for the CDR3 is TGTGCCAGCAGCCATAACCTACAGGGAACTGAAGCTTTCTTT.

The chain couples TRBV5-4 to TRBJ2-3; maybe TRBD1 (7 bases). CDR3 size: 15 residues. CDR1 and CDR2 (germline): SGHNT, YYREEE (reference sequence). Between the trimmed V and J ends, which lost 9 bases and 5 bases, there was a span of 22 bases. CDR3 region: CATNNPEGAGDTQYF. Written as DNA, the CDR3 is TGTGCCACCAACAACCCGGAGGGGGCCGGAGATACGCAGTATTTT. Based on the CDR3 plus reference TRBV5-4 and TRBJ2-3, the full variable domain is ETGVTQSPTHLIKTRGQQVTLRCSSQSGHNTVSWYQQALGQGPQFIFQYYREEENGRGNFPPRFSGLQFPNYSSELNVNALELDDSALYLCATNNPEGAGDTQYFGPGTRLTVL.